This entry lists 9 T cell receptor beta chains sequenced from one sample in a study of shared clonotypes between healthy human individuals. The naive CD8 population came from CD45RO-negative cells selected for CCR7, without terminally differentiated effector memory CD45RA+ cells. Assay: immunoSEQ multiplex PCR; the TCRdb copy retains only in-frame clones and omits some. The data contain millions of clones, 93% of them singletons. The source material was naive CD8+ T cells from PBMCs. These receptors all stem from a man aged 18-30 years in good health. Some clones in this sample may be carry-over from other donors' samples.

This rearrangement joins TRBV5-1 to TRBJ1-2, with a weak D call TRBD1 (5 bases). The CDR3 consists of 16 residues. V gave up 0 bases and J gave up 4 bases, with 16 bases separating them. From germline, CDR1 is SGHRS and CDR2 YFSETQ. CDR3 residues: CASSLAPRGAPYGYTF. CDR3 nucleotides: TGCGCCAGCAGCTTGGCGCCGAGAGGGGCCCCCTATGGCTACACCTTC.

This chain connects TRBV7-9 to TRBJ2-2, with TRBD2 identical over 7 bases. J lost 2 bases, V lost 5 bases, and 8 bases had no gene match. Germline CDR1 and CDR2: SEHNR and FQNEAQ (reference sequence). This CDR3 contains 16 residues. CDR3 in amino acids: CASSTTTSVNTGELFF. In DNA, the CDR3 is TGTGCCAGCAGCACAACCACTAGCGTTAACACCGGGGAGCTGTTTTTT.

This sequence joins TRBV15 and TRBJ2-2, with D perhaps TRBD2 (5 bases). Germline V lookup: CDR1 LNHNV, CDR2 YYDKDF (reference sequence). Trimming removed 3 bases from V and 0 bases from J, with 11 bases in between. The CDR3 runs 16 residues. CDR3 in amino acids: CATSSTTGTNTGELFF. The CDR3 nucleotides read TGTGCCACCAGCAGCACAACCGGGACGAACACCGGGGAGCTGTTTTTT. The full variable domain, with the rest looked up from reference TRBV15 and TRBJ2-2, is DAMVIQNPRYQVTQFGKPVTLSCSQTLNHNVMYWYQQKSSQAPKLLFHYYDKDFNNEADTPDNFQSRRPNTSFCFLDIRSPGLGDTAMYLCATSSTTGTNTGELFFGEGSRLTVL.

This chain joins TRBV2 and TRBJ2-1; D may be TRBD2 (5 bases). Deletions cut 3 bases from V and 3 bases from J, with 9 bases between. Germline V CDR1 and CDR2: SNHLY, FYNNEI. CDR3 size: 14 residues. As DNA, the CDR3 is TGTGCCAGCAGTGACCTAGCCCTCTACAATGAGCAGTTCTTC. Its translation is CASSDLALYNEQFF. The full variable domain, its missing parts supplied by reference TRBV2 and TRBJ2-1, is EPEVTQTPSHQVTQMGQEVILRCVPISNHLYFYWYRQILGQKVEFLVSFYNNEISEKSEIFDDQFSVERPDGSNFTLKIRSTKLEDSAMYFCASSDLALYNEQFFGPGTRLTVL.

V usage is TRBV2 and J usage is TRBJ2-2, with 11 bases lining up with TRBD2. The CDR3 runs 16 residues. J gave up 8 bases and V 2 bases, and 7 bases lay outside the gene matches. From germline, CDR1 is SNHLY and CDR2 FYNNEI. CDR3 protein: CASSEFLAGGRGELFF. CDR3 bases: TGTGCCAGCAGTGAATTCCTAGCGGGAGGTCGTGGGGAGCTGTTTTTT.

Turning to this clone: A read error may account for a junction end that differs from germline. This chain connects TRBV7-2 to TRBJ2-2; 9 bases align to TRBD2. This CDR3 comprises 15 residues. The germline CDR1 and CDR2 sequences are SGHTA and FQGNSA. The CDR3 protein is CASSVAGAHTGELFF. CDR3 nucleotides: TGTGCCAGCAGCGTAGCGGGGGCCCACACCGGGGAGCTGTTTTTT.

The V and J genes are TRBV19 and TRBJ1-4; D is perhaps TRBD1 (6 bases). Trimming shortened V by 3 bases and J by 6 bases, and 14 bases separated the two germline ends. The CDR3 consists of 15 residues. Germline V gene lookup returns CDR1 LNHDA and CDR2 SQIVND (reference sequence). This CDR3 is CASSINRDPDEKLFF. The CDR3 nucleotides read TGTGCCAGTAGTATCAACAGGGATCCCGATGAAAAACTGTTTTTT.

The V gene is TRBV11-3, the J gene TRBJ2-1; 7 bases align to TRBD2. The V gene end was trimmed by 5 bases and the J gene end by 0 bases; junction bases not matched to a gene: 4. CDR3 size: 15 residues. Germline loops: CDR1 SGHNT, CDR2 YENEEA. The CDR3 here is CASSPTSSSYNEQFF. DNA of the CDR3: TGTGCCAGCAGCCCGACTAGCTCCTCCTACAATGAGCAGTTCTTC.

The CDR3 loop reads CASSPQFPGTGSYGYTF. CDR3 in DNA: TGTGCCAGCTCACCACAATTTCCCGGGACAGGGTCCTATGGCTACACCTTC. The J gene is TRBJ1-2, the V gene TRBV18; the match to TRBD1 covers 9 bases. Losses at the gene ends were 1 base for V and 4 bases for J; bases not matched to a gene: 10. Germline loops: CDR1 KGHSH, CDR2 LQKENI. The CDR3 contains 17 residues.